This T cell receptor (beta chain) is from a study of T cell responses to AZD1222 COVID-19 vaccine (dated by TCRdb to the early 2020s). Concerning the study at large: TCR sequencing was performed for over 230 trial participants, of whom approximately 200 were given two doses of AZD1222 and some 26 were given two doses of MenACWY control vaccine. Enrollment into the trials was organized by age into subgroups of 18-55, 56-69 and 70-plus years, and those subgroups contained roughly 140, 27 and 60 TCR-sequenced participants, respectively.

The CDR3 regions of human TCRbeta chains were analyzed by immunosequencing. As for how the authors treated the data: Repertoire TCRs were checked for matches against a reference library of SARS-CoV-2-specific TCRs that had been generated using the MIRA antigen-specificity platform. Breadth was defined as the fraction of unique TCRs that were SARS-CoV-2-associated. Depth was defined as the fraction of total T cells that were SARS-CoV-2-associated. Using the MIRA data, each spike-specific TCR was assigned both to the spike region to which the TCR was reactive and to a CD4 or CD8 class. Log10-transformed breadth and depth values were compared by one-way ANOVA with Sidak's multiple comparisons tests. In its TCRdb copy, this immuneACCESS table keeps in-frame sequences only and misses some clones. Where compared with another copy, unresolved V genes explain less than half of these, and the others have no known cause. Clone size and V and J calls were adopted from that table, with D and trimming inferred from the DNA. Here the sample has 140,000 or so clones; roughly nine tenths occur a single time. The ten top clones hold about 7.5% of the sample.

Concerning this clone itself: Its antigen is unknown. Base qualities are missing; no much larger clone stands one base away.

The CDR3 has 13 amino acids, counting the end cysteine and phenylalanine. Solely the CDR3 DNA is kept, with 39 bases framed from the first base. V loses 4 bases of germline sequence and J loses 0 bases, and the interval between the two ends is 6 bases. From a lookup of the germline V gene, CDR1 and CDR2 are MNHEY and SVGAGI. The time point label, read with the paper, signifies: about 28 days (+/-7) after the second vaccine dose. The treatment or condition label, as the study defines it: meningococcal conjugate vaccine given as trial control. Vaccinee samples were obtained from the UK trials COV001 and COV002, which included a single-blind randomized controlled phase 2/3 trial of AZD1222 (ChAdOx1 nCoV-19) in healthy adults. For TCRbeta chain sequencing, PBMC samples from trial participants were taken at day 0 and at day 28 after the second dose. The paper's findings and limits, for the study overall: In the small 56-69-year group, the increase in depth fell short of significance, most likely because of low power. Participants were mostly white British, with more females than males. The authors suggested clonal diversity may have been underestimated. Vaccine-associated CD4 TCRs spanned the whole spike protein, with dominant responses in regions 160-218 and 743-854. A significant rise in spike-specific TCR breadth and depth was observed after two AZD1222 doses relative to day 0 and relative to MenACWY recipients. Conclusions about previously exposed vaccinees were limited because only a handful of AZD1222 recipients were SARS-CoV-2 seropositive at baseline. Because no day 14 peak-response samples were available, the repertoires could be characterized only after the peak T cell response. Reportedly, almost half of the unique spike-specific TCRs recognized epitopes lying outside the regions that are mutated in the B.1.351 and B.1.1.7 variants.

The sequence joins TRBV6-5 to TRBJ1-2; the D gene remains uncertain. The material sequenced was peripheral blood, taken 28 days after the second dose of the MenACWY control vaccine. The sequence derives from an adult who received the MenACWY meningococcal vaccine as a control. The nucleotides are TGTGCCAGCAGTTCAGCCTCTAACTATGGCTACACCTTC. Its coded protein is CASSSASNYGYTF.